Below, one T cell receptor (beta chain) is given with its context. Germline V CDR1 and CDR2: SGHKS, YYEKEE (reference sequence). The CDR3 has 15 residues. J lost 3 bases, V lost 4 bases, and 6 bases had no gene match. Sequenced by immunoSEQ multiplex PCR; TCRdb stores in-frame clones only, minus some. The sample has tens of thousands of clones, around four fifths seen once. The sample belongs to a study of blood T cell repertoires in COVID-19. Background on the study: Both acute and convalescent COVID-19 samples were obtained from the United States, Italy and Spain.

This TCR came from a man aged 65 to 79 with acute or convalescent COVID-19. The J gene is TRBJ2-3, the V gene TRBV5-5, with 9 bases matching TRBD1. Sequencing was done on a sample of peripheral blood. The CDR3 region has the DNA TGTGCCAGCAGCCCCGGGACAGGGTGGACAGATACGCAGTATTTT. It specifies CASSPGTGWTDTQYF.